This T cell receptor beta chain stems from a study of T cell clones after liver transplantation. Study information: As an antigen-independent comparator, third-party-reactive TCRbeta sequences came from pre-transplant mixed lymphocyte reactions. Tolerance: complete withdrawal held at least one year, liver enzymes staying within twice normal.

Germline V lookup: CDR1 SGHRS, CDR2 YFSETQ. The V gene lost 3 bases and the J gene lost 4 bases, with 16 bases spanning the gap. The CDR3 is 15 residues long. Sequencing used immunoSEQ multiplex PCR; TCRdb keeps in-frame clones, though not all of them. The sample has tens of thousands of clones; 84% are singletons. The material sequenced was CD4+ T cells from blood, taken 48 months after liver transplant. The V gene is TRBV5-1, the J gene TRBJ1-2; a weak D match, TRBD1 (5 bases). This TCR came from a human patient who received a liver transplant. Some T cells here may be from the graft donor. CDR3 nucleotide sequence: TGCGCCAGCAGCTCGGGGCGTGGGGCAGTCTATGGCTACACCTTC. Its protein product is CASSSGRGAVYGYTF.